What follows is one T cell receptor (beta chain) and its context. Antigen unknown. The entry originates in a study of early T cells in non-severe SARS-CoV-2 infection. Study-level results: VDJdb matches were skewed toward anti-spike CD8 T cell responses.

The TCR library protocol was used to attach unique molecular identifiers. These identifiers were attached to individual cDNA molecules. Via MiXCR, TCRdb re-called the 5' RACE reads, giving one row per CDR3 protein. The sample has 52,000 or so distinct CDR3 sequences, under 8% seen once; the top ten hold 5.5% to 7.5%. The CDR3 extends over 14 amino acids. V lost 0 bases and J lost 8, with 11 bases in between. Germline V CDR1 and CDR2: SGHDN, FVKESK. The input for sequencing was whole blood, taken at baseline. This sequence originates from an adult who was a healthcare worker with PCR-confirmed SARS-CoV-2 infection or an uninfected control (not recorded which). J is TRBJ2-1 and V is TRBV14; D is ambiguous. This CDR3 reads CASSQEAGWDEQFF. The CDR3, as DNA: TGTGCCAGCAGCCAAGAGGCTGGTTGGGATGAGCAGTTCTTC.